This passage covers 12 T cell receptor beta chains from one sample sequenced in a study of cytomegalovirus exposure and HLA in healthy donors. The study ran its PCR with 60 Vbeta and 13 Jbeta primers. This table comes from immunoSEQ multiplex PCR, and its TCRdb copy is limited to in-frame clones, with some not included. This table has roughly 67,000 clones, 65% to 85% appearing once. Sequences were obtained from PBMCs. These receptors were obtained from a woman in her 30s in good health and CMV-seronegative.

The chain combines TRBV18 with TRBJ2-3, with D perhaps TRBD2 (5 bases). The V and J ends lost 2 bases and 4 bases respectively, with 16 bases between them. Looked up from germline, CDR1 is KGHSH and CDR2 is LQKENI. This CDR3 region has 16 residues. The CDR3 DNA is TGTGCCAGCTCACCATCGAGCGGTCTCGTGTCAGATACGCAGTATTTT. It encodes CASSPSSGLVSDTQYF. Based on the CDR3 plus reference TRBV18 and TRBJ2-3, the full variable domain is NAGVMQNPRHLVRRRGQEARLRCSPMKGHSHVYWYRQLPEEGLKFMVYLQKENIIDESGMPKERFSAEFPKEGPSILRIQQVVRGDSAAYFCASSPSSGLVSDTQYFGPGTRLTVL.

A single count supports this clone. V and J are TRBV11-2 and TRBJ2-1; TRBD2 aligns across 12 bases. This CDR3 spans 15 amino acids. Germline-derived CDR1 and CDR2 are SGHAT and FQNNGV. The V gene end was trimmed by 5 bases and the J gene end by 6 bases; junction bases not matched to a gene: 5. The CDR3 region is CASSRTSGATNEQFF. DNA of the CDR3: TGTGCCAGCAGCCGGACTAGCGGGGCAACCAATGAGCAGTTCTTC.

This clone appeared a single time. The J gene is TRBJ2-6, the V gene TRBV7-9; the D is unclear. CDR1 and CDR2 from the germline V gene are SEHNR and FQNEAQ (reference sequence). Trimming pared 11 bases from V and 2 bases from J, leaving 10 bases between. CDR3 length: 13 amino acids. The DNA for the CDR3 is TGTGCCTCCAATCCGGCTGGGGCCAACGTCCTGACTTTC. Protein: CASNPAGANVLTF. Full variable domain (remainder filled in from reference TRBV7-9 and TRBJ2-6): DTGVSQNPRHKITKRGQNVTFRCDPISEHNRLYWYRQTLGQGPEFLTYFQNEAQLEKSRLLSDRFSAERPKGSFSTLEIQRTEQGDSAMYLCASNPAGANVLTFGAGSRLTVL.

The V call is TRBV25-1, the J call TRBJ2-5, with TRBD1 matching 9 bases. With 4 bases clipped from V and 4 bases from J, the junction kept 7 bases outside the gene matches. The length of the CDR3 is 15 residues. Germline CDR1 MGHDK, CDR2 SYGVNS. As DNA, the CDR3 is TGTGCCAGCAGTGGCCACAGGGGGCTCGTAGAGACCCAGTACTTC. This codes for CASSGHRGLVETQYF.

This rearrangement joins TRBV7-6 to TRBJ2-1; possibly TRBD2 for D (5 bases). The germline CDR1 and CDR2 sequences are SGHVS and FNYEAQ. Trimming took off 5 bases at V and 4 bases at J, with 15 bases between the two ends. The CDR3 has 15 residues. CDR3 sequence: CASSPDYSGYNEQFF. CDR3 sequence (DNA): TGTGCCAGCAGCCCCGACTATTCGGGGTACAATGAGCAGTTCTTC.

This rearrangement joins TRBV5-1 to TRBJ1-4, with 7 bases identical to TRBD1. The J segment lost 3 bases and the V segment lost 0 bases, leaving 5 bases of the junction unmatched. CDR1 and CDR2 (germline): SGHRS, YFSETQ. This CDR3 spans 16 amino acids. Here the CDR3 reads CASSLGQGVSNEKLFF. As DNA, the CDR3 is TGCGCCAGCAGCTTGGGTCAGGGGGTTTCTAATGAAAAACTGTTTTTT.

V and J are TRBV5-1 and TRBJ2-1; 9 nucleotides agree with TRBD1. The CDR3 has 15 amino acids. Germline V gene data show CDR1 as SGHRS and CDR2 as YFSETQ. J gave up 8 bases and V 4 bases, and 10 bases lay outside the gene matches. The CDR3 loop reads CASSHNRGLMDEQFF. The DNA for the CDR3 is TGCGCCAGCAGCCACAACAGGGGGCTTATGGATGAGCAGTTCTTC.

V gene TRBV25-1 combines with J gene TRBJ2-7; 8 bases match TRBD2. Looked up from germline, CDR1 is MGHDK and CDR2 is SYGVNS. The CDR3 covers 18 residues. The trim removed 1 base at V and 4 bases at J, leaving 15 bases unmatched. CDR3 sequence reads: CASSESGTSGPKGYEQYF. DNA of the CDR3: TGTGCCAGCAGTGAATCGGGAACTAGCGGTCCCAAGGGATACGAGCAGTACTTC.

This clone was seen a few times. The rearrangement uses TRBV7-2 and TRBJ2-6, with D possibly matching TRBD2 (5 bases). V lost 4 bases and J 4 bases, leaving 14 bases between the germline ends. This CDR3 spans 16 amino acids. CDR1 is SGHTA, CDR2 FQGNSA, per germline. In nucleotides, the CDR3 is TGTGCCAGCAGCTCTCTAGGCCGGGGAGGGGCCAACGTCCTGACTTTC. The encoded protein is CASSSLGRGGANVLTF.

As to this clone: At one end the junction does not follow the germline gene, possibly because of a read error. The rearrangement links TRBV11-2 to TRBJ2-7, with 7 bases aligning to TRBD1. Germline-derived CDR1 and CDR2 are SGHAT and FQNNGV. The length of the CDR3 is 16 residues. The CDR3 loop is CASSLGMDRPSNEQYF. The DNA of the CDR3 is TGTGCCAGCAGCTTAGGGATGGACAGGCCCTCCAACGAGCAGTACTTC.

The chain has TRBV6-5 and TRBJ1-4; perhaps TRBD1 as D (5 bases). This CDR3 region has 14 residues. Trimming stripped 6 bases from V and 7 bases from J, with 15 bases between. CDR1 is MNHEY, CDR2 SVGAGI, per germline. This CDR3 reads CASRQVERGEKLFF. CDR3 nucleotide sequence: TGTGCCAGCAGACAGGTCGAGCGGGGTGAAAAACTGTTTTTT.

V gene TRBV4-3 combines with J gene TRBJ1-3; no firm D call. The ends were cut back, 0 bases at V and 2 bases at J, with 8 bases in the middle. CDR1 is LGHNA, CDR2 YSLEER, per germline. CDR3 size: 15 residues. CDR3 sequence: CASSQDRGAGNTIYF. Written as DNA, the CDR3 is TGCGCCAGCAGCCAAGATCGAGGAGCTGGAAACACCATATATTTT.